The clone carrying this TCR beta chain was picked up a small number of times. Its antigen is still unknown. The sample belongs to a study of cytomegalovirus exposure and HLA in healthy donors. Study-level points and caveats: Association of a missense DCLRE1C variant with TCR beta V- and J-gene trimming was reported in a later analysis. Later work associated 16,951 TCR beta sequences with HLA alleles at 0.05 false discovery rate.

A multiplex PCR was run with 60 Vbeta primers and 13 Jbeta primers. Profiled with immunoSEQ multiplex PCR; TCRdb holds only in-frame clones, not every one. The profile shows about 160,000 clones, 65% to 85% of them singletons. The V gene's germline CDR1 is SQVTM and CDR2 ANQGSEA. V was clipped by 0 bases and J by 0 bases, with 9 bases between them. This CDR3 is 15 amino acids long. The sequencing sample was made of PBMCs. This TCR was recovered from a woman in her 50s in good health and CMV-seropositive. The V call is TRBV29-1, the J call TRBJ2-1; D unclear. The CDR3 here is CSVEEYNFSYNEQFF. The CDR3 nucleotides read TGCAGCGTTGAAGAGTATAACTTCTCCTACAATGAGCAGTTCTTC.